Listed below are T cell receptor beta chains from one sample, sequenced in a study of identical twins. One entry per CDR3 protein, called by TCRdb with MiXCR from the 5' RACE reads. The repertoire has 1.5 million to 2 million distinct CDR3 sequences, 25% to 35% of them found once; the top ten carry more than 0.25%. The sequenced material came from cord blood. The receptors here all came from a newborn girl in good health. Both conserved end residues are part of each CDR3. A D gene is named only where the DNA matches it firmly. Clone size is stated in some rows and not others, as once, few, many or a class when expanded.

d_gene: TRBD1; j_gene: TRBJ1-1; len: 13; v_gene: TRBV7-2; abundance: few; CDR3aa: CASSLGQGYTAFF; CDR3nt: TGTGCCAGCAGCTTAGGACAGGGGTATACAGCTTTCTTT
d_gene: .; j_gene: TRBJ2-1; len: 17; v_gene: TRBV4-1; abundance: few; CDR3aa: CASSQEGLGSWANEQFF; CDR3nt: TGCGCCAGCAGCCAAGAAGGGCTTGGCAGTTGGGCCAATGAGCAGTTCTTC
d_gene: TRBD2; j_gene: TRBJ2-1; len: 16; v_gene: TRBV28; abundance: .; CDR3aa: CASTLATGLGYNEQFF; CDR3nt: TGTGCCAGCACCCTCGCTACGGGACTAGGGTACAATGAGCAGTTCTTC
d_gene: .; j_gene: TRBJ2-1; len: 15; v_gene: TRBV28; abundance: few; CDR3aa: CASSFRWESRWEQFF; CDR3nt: TGTGCCAGCAGTTTTAGGTGGGAGTCCCGCTGGGAGCAGTTCTTC
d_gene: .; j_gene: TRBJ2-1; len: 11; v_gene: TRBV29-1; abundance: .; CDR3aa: CSVPSIYEQFF; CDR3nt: TGCAGCGTCCCGAGTATCTATGAGCAGTTCTTC
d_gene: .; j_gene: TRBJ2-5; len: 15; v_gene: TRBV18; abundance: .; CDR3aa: CASSPQGTGPVEQYF; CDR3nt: TGTGCCAGCTCACCACAAGGAACTGGTCCGGTGGAGCAGTACTTC
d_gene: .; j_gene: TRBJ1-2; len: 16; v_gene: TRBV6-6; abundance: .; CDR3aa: CASSYGRTVGDYGYTF; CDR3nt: TGTGCCAGCAGTTACGGCCGGACAGTGGGGGACTATGGCTACACCTTC
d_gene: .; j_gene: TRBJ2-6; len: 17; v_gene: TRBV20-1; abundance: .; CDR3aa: CSARQSVTVSGANVLTF; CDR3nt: TGCAGTGCTAGACAATCCGTGACAGTATCGGGGGCCAACGTCCTGACTTTC
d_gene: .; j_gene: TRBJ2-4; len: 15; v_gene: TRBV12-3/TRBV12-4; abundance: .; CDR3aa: CATKPPGTLKNIQYF; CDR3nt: TGTGCCACCAAGCCCCCAGGCACCCTAAAAAACATTCAGTACTTC
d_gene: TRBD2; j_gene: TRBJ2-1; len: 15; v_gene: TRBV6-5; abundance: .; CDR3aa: CASSRELAGVNEQFF; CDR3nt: TGTGCCAGCAGTCGAGAACTAGCGGGAGTTAATGAGCAGTTCTTC
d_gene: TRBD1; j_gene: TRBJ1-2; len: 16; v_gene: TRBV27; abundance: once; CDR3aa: CASGTPGTGGNYGYTF; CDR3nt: TGTGCCAGCGGTACACCCGGGACAGGGGGTAACTATGGCTACACCTTC
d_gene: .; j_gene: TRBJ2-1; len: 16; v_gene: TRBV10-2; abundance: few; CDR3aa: CASSRQGELSYNEQFF; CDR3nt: TGCGCCAGCAGTAGGCAGGGAGAATTGTCCTACAATGAGCAGTTCTTC
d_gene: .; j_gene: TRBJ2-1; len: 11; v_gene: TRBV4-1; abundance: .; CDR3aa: CASRQVNEQFF; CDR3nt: TGCGCCAGCAGACAGGTCAATGAGCAGTTCTTC
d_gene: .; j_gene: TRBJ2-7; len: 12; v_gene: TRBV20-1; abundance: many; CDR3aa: CSASTDSYEQYF; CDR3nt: TGCAGTGCTAGTACGGACTCCTACGAGCAGTACTTC
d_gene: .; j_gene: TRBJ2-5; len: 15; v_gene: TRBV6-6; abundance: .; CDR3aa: CASSSRSGHQETQYF; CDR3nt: TGTGCCAGCAGTTCGAGGTCCGGACACCAAGAGACCCAGTACTTC
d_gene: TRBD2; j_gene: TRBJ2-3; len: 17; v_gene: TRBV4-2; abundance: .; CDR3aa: CASSQAYGTSGTDTQYF; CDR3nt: TGTGCCAGCAGCCAAGCCTACGGGACTAGCGGGACAGATACGCAGTATTTT
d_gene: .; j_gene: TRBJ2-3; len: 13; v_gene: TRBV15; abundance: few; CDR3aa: CATSRTGLRTQYF; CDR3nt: TGTGCCACCAGCAGAACAGGCCTCAGGACGCAGTATTTT
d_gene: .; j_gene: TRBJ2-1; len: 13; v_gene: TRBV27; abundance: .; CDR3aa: CASSLGAANVQFF; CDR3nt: TGTGCCAGCAGTTTAGGGGCAGCCAATGTGCAGTTCTTC
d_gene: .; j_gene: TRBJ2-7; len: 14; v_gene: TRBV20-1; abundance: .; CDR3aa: CSAFTPGSSYEQYF; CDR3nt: TGCAGTGCTTTTACGCCGGGCTCCTCCTACGAGCAGTACTTC
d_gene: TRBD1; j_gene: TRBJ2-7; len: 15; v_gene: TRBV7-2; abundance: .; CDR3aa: CASSLRDRGQNEQYF; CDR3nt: TGTGCCAGCAGCTTACGCGACAGGGGGCAGAACGAGCAGTACTTC
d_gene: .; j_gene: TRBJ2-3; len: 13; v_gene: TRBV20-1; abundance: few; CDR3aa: CSAREPQTDTQYF; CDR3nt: TGCAGTGCTAGAGAGCCCCAGACAGATACGCAGTATTTT
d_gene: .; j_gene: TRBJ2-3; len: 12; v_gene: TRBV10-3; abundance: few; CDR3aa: CAISDGVDTQYF; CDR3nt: TGTGCCATCAGTGACGGAGTAGATACGCAGTATTTT
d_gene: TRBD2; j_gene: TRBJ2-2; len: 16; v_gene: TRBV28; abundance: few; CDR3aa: CASSLWGTSGHRELFF; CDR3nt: TGTGCCAGCAGTTTATGGGGGACTAGCGGGCACCGGGAGCTGTTTTTT
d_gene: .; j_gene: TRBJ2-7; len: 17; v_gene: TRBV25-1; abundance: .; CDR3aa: CASSELNPETDAYEQYF; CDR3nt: TGTGCCAGCAGTGAATTAAATCCGGAGACGGATGCCTACGAGCAGTACTTC
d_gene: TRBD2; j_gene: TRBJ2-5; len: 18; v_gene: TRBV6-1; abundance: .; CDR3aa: CASSPGLAGISVYNEQYF; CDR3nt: TGTGCCAGCAGCCCGGGACTAGCGGGAATCAGCGTATACAATGAGCAGTACTTC
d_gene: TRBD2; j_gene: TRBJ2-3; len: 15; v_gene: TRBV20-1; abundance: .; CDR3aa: CSASSLAGVTDTQYF; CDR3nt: TGCAGTGCTAGCAGCCTAGCGGGAGTGACAGATACGCAGTATTTT
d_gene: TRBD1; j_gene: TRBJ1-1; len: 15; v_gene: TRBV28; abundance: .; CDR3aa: CASTPGGRNWGEAFF; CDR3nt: TGTGCCAGCACCCCAGGGGGTCGGAACTGGGGGGAAGCTTTCTTT
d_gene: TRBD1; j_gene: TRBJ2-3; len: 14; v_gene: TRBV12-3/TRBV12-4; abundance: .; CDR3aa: CASSLGIGTDTEYF; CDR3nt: TGTGCCAGCAGTTTAGGGATAGGGACAGATACGGAGTATTTT
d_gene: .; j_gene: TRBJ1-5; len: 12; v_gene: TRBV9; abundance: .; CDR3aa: CASSVWGGPQHF; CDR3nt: TGTGCCAGCAGCGTATGGGGGGGGCCCCAGCATTTT
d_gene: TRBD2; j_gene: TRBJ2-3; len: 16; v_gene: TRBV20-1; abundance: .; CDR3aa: CSASLTSGGRGDTQYF; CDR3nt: TGCAGTGCTAGCCTGACTAGCGGGGGGCGAGGAGATACGCAGTATTTT
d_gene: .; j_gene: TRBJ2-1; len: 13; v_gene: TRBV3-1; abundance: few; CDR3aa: CASSQGEPNEQFF; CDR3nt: TGTGCCAGCAGCCAAGGGGAGCCCAATGAGCAGTTCTTC
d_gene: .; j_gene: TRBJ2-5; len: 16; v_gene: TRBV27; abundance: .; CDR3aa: CASSPRLESLVQTQYF; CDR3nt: TGTGCCAGCAGTCCCCGACTAGAGAGCCTAGTTCAGACCCAGTACTTC
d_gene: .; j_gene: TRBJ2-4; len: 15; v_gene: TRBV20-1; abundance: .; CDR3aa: CSAPVRPGAKNIQYF; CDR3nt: TGCAGTGCTCCAGTCCGCCCGGGGGCCAAAAACATTCAGTACTTC
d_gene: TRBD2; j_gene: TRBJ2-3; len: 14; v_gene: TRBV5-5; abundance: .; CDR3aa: CASTGSGVEDTQYF; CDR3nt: TGTGCCAGCACCGGTAGCGGGGTTGAAGATACGCAGTATTTT
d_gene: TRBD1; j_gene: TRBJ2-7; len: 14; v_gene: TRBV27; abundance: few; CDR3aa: CASSTRDRGHEQYF; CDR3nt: TGTGCCAGCAGCACACGGGACAGGGGACACGAGCAGTACTTC
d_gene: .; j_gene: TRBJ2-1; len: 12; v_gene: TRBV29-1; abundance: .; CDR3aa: CSVEFWGDEQFF; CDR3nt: TGCAGCGTTGAGTTTTGGGGCGATGAGCAGTTCTTC
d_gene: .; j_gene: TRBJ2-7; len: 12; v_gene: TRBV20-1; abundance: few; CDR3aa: CSAMVFSYEQYF; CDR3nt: TGCAGTGCTATGGTTTTCTCCTACGAGCAGTACTTC
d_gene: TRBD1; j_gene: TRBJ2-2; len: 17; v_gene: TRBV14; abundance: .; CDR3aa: CASNGLGTGGNTGELFF; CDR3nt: TGTGCCAGCAACGGCCTTGGGACAGGGGGAAACACCGGGGAGCTGTTTTTT
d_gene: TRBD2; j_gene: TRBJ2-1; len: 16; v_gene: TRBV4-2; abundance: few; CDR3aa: CASSQDRGLAHNEQFF; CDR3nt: TGTGCCAGCAGCCAAGATAGGGGACTAGCCCACAATGAGCAGTTCTTC
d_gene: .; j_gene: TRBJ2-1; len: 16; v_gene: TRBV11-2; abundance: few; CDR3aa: CASGLVSDGRGYEQFF; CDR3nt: TGTGCCAGCGGCTTAGTCTCGGACGGGAGAGGCTATGAGCAGTTCTTC
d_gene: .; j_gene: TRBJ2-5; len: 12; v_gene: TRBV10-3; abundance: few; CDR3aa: CAISESVSEQYF; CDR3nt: TGTGCCATCAGTGAGTCAGTGAGTGAGCAGTACTTC
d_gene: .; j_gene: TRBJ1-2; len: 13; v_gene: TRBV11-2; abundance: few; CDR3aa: CASSKDTAYGYTF; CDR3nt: TGTGCCAGCAGCAAGGACACTGCCTATGGCTACACCTTC
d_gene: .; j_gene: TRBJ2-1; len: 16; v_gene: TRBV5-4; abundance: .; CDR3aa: CASSSRRTRSNNEQFF; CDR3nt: TGTGCCAGCAGCTCCAGGAGAACTAGATCTAATAATGAGCAGTTCTTC
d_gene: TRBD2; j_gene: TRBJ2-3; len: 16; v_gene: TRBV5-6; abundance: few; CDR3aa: CASSLTGTSGSDTQYF; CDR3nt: TGTGCCAGCAGCCTTACCGGGACTAGCGGGAGTGATACGCAGTATTTT
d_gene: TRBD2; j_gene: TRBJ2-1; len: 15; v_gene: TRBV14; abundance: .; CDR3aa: CASNRLAGTYNEQFF; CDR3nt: TGTGCCAGCAACCGACTAGCGGGAACCTACAATGAGCAGTTCTTC
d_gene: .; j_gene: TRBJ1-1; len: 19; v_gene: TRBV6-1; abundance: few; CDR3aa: CASSVIVIFGGPPNTEAFF; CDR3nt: TGTGCCAGCAGTGTTATCGTGATATTTGGGGGACCGCCGAACACTGAAGCTTTCTTT
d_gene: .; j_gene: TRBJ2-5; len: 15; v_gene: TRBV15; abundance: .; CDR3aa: CATSRDTSERETQYF; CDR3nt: TGTGCCACCAGCAGAGATACCTCCGAAAGGGAGACCCAGTACTTC
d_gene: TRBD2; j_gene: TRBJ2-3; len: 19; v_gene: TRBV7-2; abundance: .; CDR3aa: CASSPRGRLARLSTDTQYF; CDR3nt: TGTGCCAGCAGCCCCCGGGGTAGACTAGCCCGTTTGAGCACAGATACGCAGTATTTT
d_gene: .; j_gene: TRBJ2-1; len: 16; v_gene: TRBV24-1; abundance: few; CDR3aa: CATSDFGGGRYNEQFF; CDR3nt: TGTGCCACCAGTGATTTCGGAGGGGGACGTTACAATGAGCAGTTCTTC
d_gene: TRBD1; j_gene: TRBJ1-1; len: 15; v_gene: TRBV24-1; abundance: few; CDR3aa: CATSDSTGGNTEAFF; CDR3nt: TGTGCCACCAGTGATTCAACAGGGGGGAACACTGAAGCTTTCTTT
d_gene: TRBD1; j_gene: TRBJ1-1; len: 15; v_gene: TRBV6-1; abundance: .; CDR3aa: CASSARSTGLTEAFF; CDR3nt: TGTGCCAGCAGTGCCCGCTCGACAGGGTTGACTGAAGCTTTCTTT
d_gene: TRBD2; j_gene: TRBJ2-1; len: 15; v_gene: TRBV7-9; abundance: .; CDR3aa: CASSFASGRYNEQFF; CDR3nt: TGTGCCAGCAGCTTTGCTAGCGGGAGGTACAATGAGCAGTTCTTC
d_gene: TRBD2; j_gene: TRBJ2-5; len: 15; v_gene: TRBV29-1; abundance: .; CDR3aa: CSVNLAGVNMETQYF; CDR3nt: TGCAGCGTGAACCTAGCGGGAGTGAATATGGAGACCCAGTACTTC
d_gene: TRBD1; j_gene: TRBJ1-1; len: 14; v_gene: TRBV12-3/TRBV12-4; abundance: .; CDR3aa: CASSMDREDTEAFF; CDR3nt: TGTGCCAGCAGCATGGACAGGGAGGACACTGAAGCTTTCTTT
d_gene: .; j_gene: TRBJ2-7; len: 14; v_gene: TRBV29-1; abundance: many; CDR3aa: CSVEAIEGPYEQYF; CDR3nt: TGCAGCGTTGAGGCCATAGAAGGACCCTACGAGCAGTACTTC